The clone carrying this TCR beta chain has more than one count but fewer than ten. This record belongs to a study of CD8+ T cells in alopecia areata. Lesional scalp punch biopsies and peripheral blood came from alopecia areata patients. CDR1 is SGHNT and CDR2 is YYREEE in the germline V gene (reference sequence). The CDR3 is 11 amino acids. Sequencing used cDNA as its template, made by extracting RNA and reverse transcribing it. Sequencing used immunoSEQ multiplex PCR; TCRdb keeps in-frame clones, though not all of them. The sample records around 160,000 clones, around 50% being singletons. This rearrangement joins TRBV5-4 to TRBJ2-2; TRBD1 agrees at 8 bases. Material: CD4+ T cells sorted from blood. This clonotype was sampled from a human donor with alopecia areata. In DNA, the CDR3 is TGTGCTACAGGGGGCACCGGGGAGCTGTTTTTT. This codes for CATGGTGELFF.